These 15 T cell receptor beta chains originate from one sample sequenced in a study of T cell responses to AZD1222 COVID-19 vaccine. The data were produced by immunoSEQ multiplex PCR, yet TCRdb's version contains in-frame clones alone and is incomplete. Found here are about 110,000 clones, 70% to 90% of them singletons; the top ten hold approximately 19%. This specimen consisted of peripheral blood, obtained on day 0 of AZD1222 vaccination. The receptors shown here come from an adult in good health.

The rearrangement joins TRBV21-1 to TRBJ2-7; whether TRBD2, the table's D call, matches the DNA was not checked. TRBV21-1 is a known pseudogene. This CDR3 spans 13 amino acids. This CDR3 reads CASRGGLAGEQYV. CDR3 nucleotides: TGTGCCAGCAGGGGGGGACTAGCGGGAGAGCAGTACGTC.

CDR3 residues: CASSRHTGELFF. As DNA, the CDR3 is TGTGCCAGCAGCCGACACACCGGGGAGCTGTTTTTT. The genes are TRBV28 and TRBJ2-2; D call uncertain. Trimming took 6 bases from V and 3 from J, leaving 5 bases between them. The CDR3 runs 12 residues. Germline V lookup: CDR1 MDHEN, CDR2 SYDVKM.

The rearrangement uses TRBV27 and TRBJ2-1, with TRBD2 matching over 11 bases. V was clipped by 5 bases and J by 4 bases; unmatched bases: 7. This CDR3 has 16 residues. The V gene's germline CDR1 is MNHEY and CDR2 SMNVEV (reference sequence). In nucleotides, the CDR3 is TGTGCCAGCAGTATATTAGCGGGGGGGAATTACAATGAGCAGTTCTTC. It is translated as CASSILAGGNYNEQFF.

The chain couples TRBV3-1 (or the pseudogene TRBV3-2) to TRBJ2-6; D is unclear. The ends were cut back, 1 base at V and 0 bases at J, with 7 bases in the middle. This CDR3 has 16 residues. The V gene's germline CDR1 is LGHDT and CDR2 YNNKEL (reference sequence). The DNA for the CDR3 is TGTGCCAGCAGCCAAGGGGGTCTCTCTGGGGCCAACGTCCTGACTTTC. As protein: CASSQGGLSGANVLTF.

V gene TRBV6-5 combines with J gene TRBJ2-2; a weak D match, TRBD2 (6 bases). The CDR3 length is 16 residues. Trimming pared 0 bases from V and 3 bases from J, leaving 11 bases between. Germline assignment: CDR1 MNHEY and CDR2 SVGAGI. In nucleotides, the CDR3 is TGTGCCAGCAGTTACTCAACCTGGAGGGACACCGGGGAGCTGTTTTTT. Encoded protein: CASSYSTWRDTGELFF.

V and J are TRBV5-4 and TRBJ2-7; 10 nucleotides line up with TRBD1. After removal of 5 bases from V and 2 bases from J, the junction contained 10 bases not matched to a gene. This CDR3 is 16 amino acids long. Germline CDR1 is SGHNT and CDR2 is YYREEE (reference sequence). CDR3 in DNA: TGTGCCAGCAGTTGGGACAGGGGCACCCGACCCTACGAGCAGTACTTC. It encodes CASSWDRGTRPYEQYF.

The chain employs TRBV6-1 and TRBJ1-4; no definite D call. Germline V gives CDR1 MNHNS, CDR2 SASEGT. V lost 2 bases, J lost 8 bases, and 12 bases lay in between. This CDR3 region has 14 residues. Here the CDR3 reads CASSELGVGEKLFF. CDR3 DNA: TGTGCCAGCAGTGAACTCGGGGTAGGGGAAAAACTGTTTTTT.

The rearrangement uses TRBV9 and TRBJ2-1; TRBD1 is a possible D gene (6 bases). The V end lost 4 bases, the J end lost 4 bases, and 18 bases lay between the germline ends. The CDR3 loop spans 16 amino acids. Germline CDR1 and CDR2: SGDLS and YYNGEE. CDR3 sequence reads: CASSSRGSEVYNEQFF. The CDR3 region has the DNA TGTGCCAGCAGCTCTAGGGGGAGCGAGGTTTACAATGAGCAGTTCTTC.

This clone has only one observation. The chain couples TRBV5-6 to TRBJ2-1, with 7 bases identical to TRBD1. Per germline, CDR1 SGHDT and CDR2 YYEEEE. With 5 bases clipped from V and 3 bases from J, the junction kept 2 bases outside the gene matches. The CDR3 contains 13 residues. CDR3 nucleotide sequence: TGTGCCAGCAGTTGGGACAGCTACAATGAGCAGTTCTTC. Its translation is CASSWDSYNEQFF.

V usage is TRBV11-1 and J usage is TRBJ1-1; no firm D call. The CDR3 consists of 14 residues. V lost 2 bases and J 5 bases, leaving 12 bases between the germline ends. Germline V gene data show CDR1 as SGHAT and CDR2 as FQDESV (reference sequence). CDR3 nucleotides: TGTGCCAGCAGCTTATACCGGGGTGGAACTGAAGCTTTCTTT. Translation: CASSLYRGGTEAFF.

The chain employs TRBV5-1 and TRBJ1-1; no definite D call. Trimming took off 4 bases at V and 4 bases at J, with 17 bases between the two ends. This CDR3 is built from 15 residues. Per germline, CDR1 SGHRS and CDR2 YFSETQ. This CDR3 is CASSPARLMTTEAFF. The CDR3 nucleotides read TGCGCCAGCAGCCCAGCCCGACTTATGACCACTGAAGCTTTCTTT.

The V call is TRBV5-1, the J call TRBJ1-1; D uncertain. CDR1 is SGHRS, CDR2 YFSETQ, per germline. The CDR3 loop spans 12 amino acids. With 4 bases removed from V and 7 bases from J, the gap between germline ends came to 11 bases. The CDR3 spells CASSTDGVEAFF. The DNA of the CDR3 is TGCGCCAGCAGCACGGACGGCGTTGAAGCTTTCTTT.

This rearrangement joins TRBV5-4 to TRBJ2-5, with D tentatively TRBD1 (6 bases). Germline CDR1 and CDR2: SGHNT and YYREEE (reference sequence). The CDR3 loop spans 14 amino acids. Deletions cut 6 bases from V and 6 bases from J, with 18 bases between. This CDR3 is CASTPGGQGKTQYF. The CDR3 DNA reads TGTGCCAGCACCCCCGGCGGGCAGGGGAAGACCCAGTACTTC. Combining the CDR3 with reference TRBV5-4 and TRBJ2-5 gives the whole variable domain ETGVTQSPTHLIKTRGQQVTLRCSSQSGHNTVSWYQQALGQGPQFIFQYYREEENGRGNFPPRFSGLQFPNYSSELNVNALELDDSALYLCASTPGGQGKTQYFGPGTRLLVL.

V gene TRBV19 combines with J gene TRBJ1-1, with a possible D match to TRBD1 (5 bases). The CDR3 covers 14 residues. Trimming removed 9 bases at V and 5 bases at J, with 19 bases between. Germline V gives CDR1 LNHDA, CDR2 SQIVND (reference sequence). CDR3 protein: CASRTTGVETEAFF. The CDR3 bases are TGTGCCAGCCGCACCACGGGGGTCGAGACTGAAGCTTTCTTT.

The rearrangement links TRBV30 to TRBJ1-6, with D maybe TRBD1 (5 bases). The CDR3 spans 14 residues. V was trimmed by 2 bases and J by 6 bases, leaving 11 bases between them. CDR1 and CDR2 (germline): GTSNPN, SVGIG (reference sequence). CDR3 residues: CAWSQGLANSPLHF. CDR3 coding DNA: TGTGCCTGGAGTCAGGGTCTCGCTAATTCACCCCTCCACTTT.